This T cell receptor beta chain was observed in a study of PD-1 blockade in classical Hodgkin lymphoma. Study-wide findings and caveats: Reasons behind the repertoire differences stay unclear, perhaps disease activity or earlier therapy.

On this clone itself: No antigen is known for it.

CDR3 length equals 15 residues. The method was immunoSEQ multiplex PCR; TCRdb's version includes in-frame clones alone and lacks a portion of them. The sample records under 80,000 clones, roughly 93% being singletons. Documented time point: newly diagnosed, previously untreated cHL patient sample. Sequencing input: peripheral blood mononuclear cells (PBMCs). The chain combines TRBV12-1 with TRBJ1-2. TRBV12-1 is classified as a pseudogene. The receptor was isolated from a human donor with classical Hodgkin lymphoma. The CDR3 loop reads CASSSTRGELYGYTF. CDR3 in DNA: TGTGCCAGCAGCTCAACTCGAGGGGAGCTCTATGGCTACACCTTC.